This paragraph reports one T cell receptor (beta chain). This sample stems from a study of T cell changes during pregnancy in multiple sclerosis. Data came from immunoSEQ multiplex PCR; TCRdb stores just in-frame clones and leaves some out. The sample consists of tens of thousands of clones, roughly 91% of them appearing once. Sample: CD8+ T cells from peripheral blood mononuclear cells, taken before pregnancy. The TCR was taken from a female donor with multiple sclerosis, enrolled in a pregnancy study.

CDR3 nucleotide sequence: TGTGTCTCGGAGGTCACAGATACGCAGTATTTT. This encodes CVSEVTDTQYF. V is TRBV9 and J is TRBJ2-3; D possibly corresponds to TRBD2 (5 bases). The CDR3 runs 11 residues. Per the germline V gene, CDR1 is SGDLS and CDR2 is YYNGEE.